One sample yielded the 8 T cell receptor beta chains listed below, sequenced in a study of identical twins. Via MiXCR, TCRdb re-called the 5' RACE reads, giving one row per CDR3 protein. Of 200,000 to 250,000 distinct CDR3 sequences detected, less than 8% appear once; the ten largest clones hold around 2.1%. This sample also appeared in a second study, on yellow fever vaccine responses in identical twins.

The specimen was memory (CD45RO+) T cells sorted from blood. Receptors originate from a woman in her late teens or twenties in good health.

The chain recombines TRBV25-1 with TRBJ1-5; no reliable D call. CDR1 is MGHDK and CDR2 is SYGVNS in the germline V gene. The CDR3 spans 14 residues. Trimming removed 0 bases from V and 6 bases from J, with 9 bases in between. Here the CDR3 reads CASSEYRESQPQHF. In DNA form, the CDR3 reads TGTGCCAGCAGTGAATACCGGGAAAGTCAGCCCCAGCATTTT. Together with reference TRBV25-1 and TRBJ1-5, the CDR3 gives the full variable domain: EADIYQTPRYLVIGTGKKITLECSQTMGHDKMYWYQQDPGMELHLIHYSYGVNSTEKGDLSSESTVSRIRTEHFPLTLESARPSHTSQYLCASSEYRESQPQHFGDGTRLSIL.

This clonotype was observed at least ten times. V is TRBV29-1 and J is TRBJ2-1; 8 bases line up with TRBD1. The CDR3 is 11 residues long. Trimming at V came to 8 bases and at J to 9 bases, leaving 6 bases not matched to a gene. Germline loops: CDR1 SQVTM, CDR2 ANQGSEA. The CDR3 nucleotides are TGCAGCTTAAGGACAGGGATTGAGCAGTTCTTC. It encodes CSLRTGIEQFF.

This clonotype appeared many times. The genes are TRBV5-1 and TRBJ1-3, with D possibly matching TRBD1 (5 bases). Per germline, CDR1 SGHRS and CDR2 YFSETQ. The V end lost 0 bases, the J end lost 4 bases, and 14 bases lay between the germline ends. The CDR3 covers 16 residues. CDR3 sequence (DNA): TGCGCCAGCAGCTTGGCCTACTGGGGACCCGGAAACACCATATATTTT. Protein product: CASSLAYWGPGNTIYF.

The chain carries TRBV28 and TRBJ1-1, with D possibly matching TRBD1 (5 bases). This CDR3 has 15 residues. CDR1 MDHEN and CDR2 SYDVKM come from the germline V gene. V was cut by 5 bases and J by 4 bases, with 17 bases left in between. In DNA form, the CDR3 reads TGTGCCAGCAGTATCCTCGGACAAGGTGGCACTGAAGCTTTCTTT. It encodes CASSILGQGGTEAFF.

V gene TRBV7-2 combines with J gene TRBJ2-1; D is perhaps TRBD1 (6 bases). Trimming took off 5 bases at V and 7 bases at J, with 18 bases between the two ends. The CDR3 length is 15 residues. Germline-derived CDR1 and CDR2 are SGHTA and FQGNSA. CDR3 DNA: TGTGCCAGCAGCCTCAGTCAGGGGACATTTAATGAGCAGTTCTTC. It codes for CASSLSQGTFNEQFF.

With respect to this clonotype: Germline and junction disagree at one end, which may indicate a read error. The CDR3 DNA is TGTTCCAGCAGTTACGGGCAAGCGGGTCTCTCCTACAATGAGCAGTTCTTC. Its translation: CSSSYGQAGLSYNEQFF. The J gene is TRBJ2-1, the V gene TRBV11-1, with a tentative D call TRBD2 (6 bases). CDR1 and CDR2 (germline): SGHAT, FQDESV (reference sequence). The CDR3 is 17 amino acids.

The chain recombines TRBV5-6 with TRBJ2-3; D remains unclear. CDR1 is SGHDT, CDR2 YYEEEE, per germline. Trimming pared 2 bases from V and 2 bases from J, leaving 15 bases between. The CDR3 spans 16 residues. The CDR3 sequence is CASSFESQVLTDTQYF. CDR3 DNA sequence: TGTGCCAGCAGCTTTGAGTCTCAGGTTCTCACAGATACGCAGTATTTT.

The table lists this clonotype with many counts. V usage is TRBV29-1 and J usage is TRBJ2-5; the D gene is possibly TRBD1 (7 bases). Germline V gives CDR1 SQVTM, CDR2 ANQGSEA. This CDR3 comprises 13 residues. With 5 bases removed from V and 1 base from J, the gap between germline ends came to 11 bases. CDR3 nucleotides: TGCAGCGTTCAGGGGGGAAGCCAAGAGACCCAGTACTTC. It translates to CSVQGGSQETQYF.